The entry that follows covers one TCR beta chain sequence. The antigen remains unidentified. The authors prepared the TCRbeta library with unique molecular identifiers. TCRdb processed the PCR reads anew with MiXCR; each CDR3 protein has one entry. The table has about 980,000 distinct CDR3 sequences, roughly 29% seen once. The data were taken from a study of T-cell reconstitution after alpha-beta-depleted transplantation in children. Study findings and constraints: Diversity and T-cell counts at one year after transplant derived mostly from new T cells.

The input for sequencing was PBMCs, mostly from graft donor cells, taken 360 days after TCRalphabeta/CD19-depleted stem cell transplant. This clonotype originated in a boy less than two years old who had a stem cell transplant for SCID, so the T cells may come from the graft donor.

The CDR3 DNA sequence: TGTGCCATCAGTGACCCCCCCAGGACCTACGAGCAGTACTTC. It is translated as CAISDPPRTYEQYF. The chain recombines TRBV10-3 with TRBJ2-7, with D uncertain. From germline, CDR1 is ENHRY and CDR2 SYGVKD. The V end lost 3 bases, the J end lost 2 bases, and 11 bases lay between the germline ends. The CDR3 spans 14 residues.